This TCR beta chain was obtained from a study of blood T cells in healthy people across ages. Study-wide background: Template switching picked up about one barcoded beta molecule for each two T cells. Study-wide points: It was not known whether donors were CMV positive (a possible confounder of expanded clonotype changes). Naive CD4+ cell counts and diversity both ran higher in long-lived than in aged donors. Diversity was estimated from one million T cells, and these estimates were considered underestimates.

A second PCR of 7 to 11 cycles used a sample-barcoded 5' primer and a J-beta primer mix. TCRdb reprocessed the 5' RACE reads via MiXCR and lists one record per CDR3 protein. The sample lists 500,000 to 600,000 distinct CDR3 sequences; roughly a quarter were seen once. Of note for this clonotype: Its antigen is as yet unknown.

CDR1 is DFQATT, CDR2 SNEGSKA, per germline (reference sequence). V dropped 3 bases and J dropped 5 bases, with 9 bases sitting between them. This CDR3 is built from 12 residues. V usage is TRBV20-1 and J usage is TRBJ2-3; D tentatively fits TRBD1 or TRBD2 (5 bases each). The TCR sequence derives from a woman aged 65 to 85 in good health. Sequencing used blood. CDR3 sequence: CSASGAVDTQYF. In nucleotides, the CDR3 is TGCAGTGCTAGCGGGGCGGTAGATACGCAGTATTTT.